The 16 T cell receptor beta chains below come from one sample, sequenced in a study of blood T cell repertoires in COVID-19. Assay: immunoSEQ multiplex PCR; the TCRdb copy retains only in-frame clones and omits some. Of around 120,000 clones in the sample, just over 90% were seen once. Sample: peripheral blood. These receptor sequences come from a human donor with active COVID-19. The donor label of this sample is uncertain.

This clone appeared a single time. The V gene is TRBV14, the J gene TRBJ1-6; D unclear. V lost 1 base and J 6 bases, leaving 10 bases between the germline ends. CDR1 and CDR2 (germline): SGHDN, FVKESK. CDR3 length: 15 residues. DNA for the CDR3: TGTGCCAGCAGCCAAGGTGCAGTTACTAATTCACCCCTCCACTTT. It codes for CASSQGAVTNSPLHF. The full variable domain, completed using reference TRBV14 and TRBJ1-6, is EAGVTQFPSHSVIEKGQTVTLRCDPISGHDNLYWYRRVMGKEIKFLLHFVKESKQDESGMPNNRFLAERTGGTYSTLKVQPAELEDSGVYFCASSQGAVTNSPLHFGNGTRLTVT.

The V and J genes are TRBV29-1 and TRBJ1-3; 9 positions agree with TRBD1. J was trimmed by 2 bases and V by 5 bases; bases with no gene match: 4. The CDR3 contains 14 residues. Looked up from germline, CDR1 is SQVTM and CDR2 is ANQGSEA. This CDR3 reads CSVTQGAPGNTIYF. CDR3 sequence (DNA): TGCAGCGTTACACAGGGGGCGCCTGGAAACACCATATATTTT. Full variable domain (rest looked up from reference TRBV29-1 and TRBJ1-3): SAVISQKPSRDICQRGTSLTIQCQVDSQVTMMFWYRQQPGQSLTLIATANQGSEATYESGFVIDKFPISRPNLTFSTLTVSNMSPEDSSIYLCSVTQGAPGNTIYFGEGSWLTVV.

Here the CDR3 DNA reads TGTGCCAGCAGCTTGTTTCCTGATACGCAGTATTTT. Its translation: CASSLFPDTQYF. This chain uses TRBV5-6 with TRBJ2-3; the D is unclear. V gave up 1 base and J gave up 6 bases, with 6 bases separating them. The CDR3 extends over 12 amino acids. From germline, CDR1 is SGHDT and CDR2 YYEEEE.

The V gene is TRBV5-4, the J gene TRBJ2-3; TRBD2 aligns across 15 bases. The germline V gene has CDR1 SGHNT and CDR2 YYREEE (reference sequence). CDR3 size: 17 residues. Unmatched junction bases numbered 6, after V lost 4 bases and J lost 3 bases. The DNA of the CDR3 is TGTGCCAGCAGCACCGGACTAGCGGGGGGGCAAACAGATACGCAGTATTTT. As protein: CASSTGLAGGQTDTQYF.

V and J are TRBV24-1 and TRBJ1-5, with D possibly TRBD1 on 6 matching bases. CDR3 length equals 24 residues. The germline CDR1 and CDR2 sequences are KGHDR and SFDVKD. V gave up 7 bases and J gave up 4 bases, with 43 bases separating them. The CDR3: CATSPLGGRQYGERLTQRNQPQHF. The CDR3 region has the DNA TGTGCCACCAGCCCACTGGGGGGGCGACAGTATGGAGAGAGATTGACCCAGAGGAATCAGCCCCAGCATTTT.

J is TRBJ2-2 and V is TRBV4-3; 11 nucleotides line up with TRBD1. The germline CDR1 and CDR2 sequences are LGHNA and YSLEER. V was pared by 0 bases and J by 5 bases, with 5 bases of the junction left unmatched. CDR3 size: 17 residues. Here the CDR3 reads CASSQDRGTGGTGELFF. CDR3 in DNA: TGCGCCAGCAGCCAAGATAGGGGGACAGGGGGTACCGGGGAGCTGTTTTTT.

This chain joins TRBV29-1 and TRBJ1-2, with 8 bases matching TRBD1. Trimming at V came to 6 bases and at J to 4 bases, leaving 10 bases not matched to a gene. CDR1 is SQVTM, CDR2 ANQGSEA, per germline. The CDR3 consists of 14 residues. The CDR3 sequence is CSVSGQGSIYGYTF. The CDR3 bases are TGCAGCGTAAGCGGACAGGGTAGTATCTATGGCTACACCTTC.

The chain carries TRBV5-4 and TRBJ1-2, with a possible D match to TRBD1 (6 bases). Trimming took off 3 bases at V and 2 bases at J, with 11 bases between the two ends. The CDR3 sequence is 14 residues long. Per germline, CDR1 SGHNT and CDR2 YYREEE (reference sequence). The CDR3 is CASSSEQGNYGYTF. The CDR3 region has the DNA TGTGCCAGCAGCTCCGAACAGGGAAACTATGGCTACACCTTC.

This clone was seen a handful of times. The chain has TRBV5-1 and TRBJ1-2; unclear D gene. In germline, CDR1 is SGHRS, CDR2 YFSETQ. This CDR3 is built from 12 residues. Trimming removed 4 bases from V and 2 bases from J, with 6 bases in between. CDR3 sequence (DNA): TGCGCCAGCAGCGAGGGCAACTATGGCTACACCTTC. Translation: CASSEGNYGYTF.

The chain combines TRBV6-1 with TRBJ2-5; 9 bases map to TRBD1. Germline trimming cut 2 bases from V and 2 bases from J; bases unmatched to any gene: 6. This CDR3 contains 16 residues. Per the germline V gene, CDR1 is MNHNS and CDR2 is SASEGT. The CDR3 coding sequence is TGTGCCAGCAGTGAATCACAGGGGGCTGGGCAAGAGACCCAGTACTTC. This codes for CASSESQGAGQETQYF.

The V and J genes are TRBV18 and TRBJ1-4; 7 nucleotides line up with TRBD1. The junction had 11 bases not matched to a gene; V was cut back by 0 bases and J by 7 bases. This CDR3 is 17 amino acids long. Germline values: CDR1 KGHSH, CDR2 LQKENI. CDR3 nucleotide sequence: TGTGCCAGCTCACCACCGAGTCGACAGGGAAAGGGTGAAAAACTGTTTTTT. Protein sequence: CASSPPSRQGKGEKLFF.

The genes are TRBV5-4 and TRBJ1-1, with D possibly TRBD1 on 6 matching bases. CDR1 SGHNT and CDR2 YYREEE come from the germline V gene (reference sequence). The CDR3 covers 16 residues. Trimming cost V 0 bases and J 8 bases, with 20 bases left between them. CDR3: CASSLANHGTREEAFF. The DNA for the CDR3 is TGTGCCAGCAGCTTGGCGAATCACGGGACAAGAGAAGAAGCTTTCTTT.

The J gene is TRBJ1-6, the V gene TRBV6-5, with 10 bases aligning to TRBD1. J was trimmed by 9 bases and V by 7 bases; bases with no gene match: 6. CDR1 and CDR2 from the germline V gene are MNHEY and SVGAGI. There are 14 residues in the CDR3. The CDR3 coding sequence is TGTGCCAGCACCAGGACAGGGGGTTCTTCACCCCTCCACTTT. Translated, it gives CASTRTGGSSPLHF.

V is TRBV5-1 and J is TRBJ2-7; D not certain. The V and J ends lost 0 bases and 0 bases respectively, with 7 bases between them. CDR3 length equals 14 residues. CDR1 is SGHRS, CDR2 YFSETQ, per germline. The CDR3 DNA follows: TGCGCCAGCAGCTTGGTCCCGGGCTCCTACGAGCAGTACTTC. Translated: CASSLVPGSYEQYF.

J is TRBJ1-6 and V is TRBV7-9; TRBD1 is a possible D gene (6 bases). Germline V CDR1 and CDR2: SEHNR, FQNEAQ (reference sequence). Deletions cut 2 bases from V and 0 bases from J, with 14 bases between. There are 18 residues in the CDR3. CDR3 amino acids: CASSLFRDRSSYNSPLHF. The CDR3 DNA sequence: TGTGCCAGCAGCTTATTTCGAGACAGGAGCTCCTATAATTCACCCCTCCACTTT.

The CDR3 DNA reads TGTGCCAGCAGTTACTATAAAACAGGGGATCCCACTGAAGCTTTCTTT. The encoded protein is CASSYYKTGDPTEAFF. This sequence joins TRBV6-5 and TRBJ1-1; TRBD1 agrees at 7 bases. The CDR3 loop spans 16 amino acids. The V gene end was trimmed by 1 base and the J gene end by 4 bases; junction bases not matched to a gene: 9. Germline values: CDR1 MNHEY, CDR2 SVGAGI.